These 22 T cell receptor beta chains share one sample of origin, sequenced in a study of OX40 agonist ivuxolimab in advanced cancers. Sequenced by immunoSEQ multiplex PCR; TCRdb stores in-frame clones only, minus some. The data hold roughly 93,000 clones, with roughly 89% observed a single time. Material: CD4+ or CD8+ T cells sorted from blood, obtained in a trial of the OX40 agonist ivuxolimab. The receptors were gathered from an adult with an advanced solid tumor such as melanoma, head and neck, liver or kidney cancer.

The chain links TRBV2 to TRBJ1-5; D ambiguous. Looked up from germline, CDR1 is SNHLY and CDR2 is FYNNEI. V lost 8 bases to trimming and J lost 0 bases, with 11 bases between them. The CDR3 is made up of 14 amino acids. CDR3 sequence: CASGLNPSNQPQHF. CDR3 in DNA: TGTGCCAGCGGATTAAACCCTAGCAATCAGCCCCAGCATTTT. The whole variable domain, filled in from reference TRBV2 and TRBJ1-5, reads EPEVTQTPSHQVTQMGQEVILRCVPISNHLYFYWYRQILGQKVEFLVSFYNNEISEKSEIFDDQFSVERPDGSNFTLKIRSTKLEDSAMYFCASGLNPSNQPQHFGDGTRLSIL.

This clone was seen once. This sequence joins TRBV28 and TRBJ2-7; the D is unclear. This CDR3 is built from 14 residues. Trimming took 5 bases from V and 3 from J, leaving 14 bases between them. Germline V gives CDR1 MDHEN, CDR2 SYDVKM. CDR3 nucleotides: TGTGCCAGCAGTCGACACAACCCAATCTACGAGCAGTACTTC. The encoded protein is CASSRHNPIYEQYF. The full variable domain, with the rest looked up from reference TRBV28 and TRBJ2-7, is DVKVTQSSRYLVKRTGEKVFLECVQDMDHENMFWYRQDPGLGLRLIYFSYDVKMKEKGDIPEGYSVSREKKERFSLILESASTNQTSMYLCASSRHNPIYEQYFGPGTRLTVT.

This chain uses TRBV5-4 with TRBJ2-6; a possible D gene is TRBD2 (6 bases). The CDR3 spans 16 residues. Trimming left V 4 bases short and J 2 bases short, with 13 bases between. Germline V lookup: CDR1 SGHNT, CDR2 YYREEE (reference sequence). The CDR3 region is CASSLATDAGANVLTF. CDR3 DNA: TGTGCCAGCAGCCTAGCGACCGACGCTGGGGCCAACGTCCTGACTTTC.

The J gene is TRBJ1-1, the V gene TRBV4-2; 7 bases match TRBD1. Germline V CDR1 and CDR2: LGHNA, YNFKEQ. After removal of 1 base from V and 0 bases from J, the junction contained 5 bases not matched to a gene. The CDR3 extends over 16 amino acids. CDR3 nucleotide sequence: TGTGCCAGCAGCCAAGGTAGAGGGACAGTGAACACTGAAGCTTTCTTT. Its protein is CASSQGRGTVNTEAFF.

J is TRBJ2-7 and V is TRBV28; no clear D. V lost 9 bases and J lost 9, with 21 bases in between. The CDR3 has 13 residues. CDR1 and CDR2 (germline): MDHEN, SYDVKM. In DNA, the CDR3 is TGTGCCAGTGAGCCCGGGCTCAATACGAGGCAGTACTTC. Its translation: CASEPGLNTRQYF.

This clone appeared once. The chain employs TRBV4-1 and TRBJ1-1; 8 bases fit TRBD1. Germline V gene sequence: CDR1 MGHRA, CDR2 YSYEKL. J lost 0 bases, V lost 3 bases, and 3 bases had no gene match. The CDR3 is 15 amino acids. CDR3 in DNA: TGCGCCAGCAGCCAGCGGACAGGGATGAACACTGAAGCTTTCTTT. It is translated as CASSQRTGMNTEAFF.

The genes are TRBV11-2 and TRBJ1-4, with D possibly being TRBD1 (5 bases). In germline, CDR1 is SGHAT, CDR2 FQNNGV. V lost 1 base, J lost 2 bases, and 8 bases lay in between. The CDR3 is made up of 15 amino acids. CDR3 sequence reads: CASSLARGTNEKLFF. Written as DNA, the CDR3 is TGTGCCAGCAGCTTAGCCCGGGGCACTAATGAAAAACTGTTTTTT.

The chain combines TRBV5-4 with TRBJ2-7, with D tentatively TRBD2 (7 bases). The CDR3 spans 15 residues. The V and J ends lost 1 base and 4 bases respectively, with 15 bases between them. Germline-derived CDR1 and CDR2 are SGHNT and YYREEE (reference sequence). The CDR3 here is CASSLNTGGQYEQYF. The CDR3 DNA reads TGTGCCAGCAGCTTGAATACCGGGGGGCAATACGAGCAGTACTTC. Full variable domain (rest looked up from reference TRBV5-4 and TRBJ2-7): ETGVTQSPTHLIKTRGQQVTLRCSSQSGHNTVSWYQQALGQGPQFIFQYYREEENGRGNFPPRFSGLQFPNYSSELNVNALELDDSALYLCASSLNTGGQYEQYFGPGTRLTVT.

The genes are TRBV10-3 and TRBJ2-2, with D unclear. Germline values: CDR1 ENHRY, CDR2 SYGVKD. The CDR3 has 12 amino acids. This CDR3 reads CALANSTGELFF. In DNA, the CDR3 is TGTGCTTTAGCAAACTCCACCGGGGAGCTGTTTTTT.

The rearrangement uses TRBV15 and TRBJ2-1; D possibly corresponds to TRBD2 (5 bases). The ends were cut back, 4 bases at V and 6 bases at J, with 10 bases in the middle. CDR1 and CDR2 (germline): LNHNV, YYDKDF (reference sequence). This CDR3 contains 13 residues. CDR3 bases: TGTGCCACCAGCACGGGGTGGAGCAATGAGCAGTTCTTC. Its protein product is CATSTGWSNEQFF.

The chain links TRBV4-2 to TRBJ1-3; D gene uncertain. V lost 1 base, J lost 1 base, and 11 bases lay in between. In germline, CDR1 is LGHNA, CDR2 YNFKEQ. The CDR3 runs 16 residues. DNA for the CDR3: TGTGCCAGCAGCCAAGCGGGGTGGGGTTCTGGAAACACCATATATTTT. Translating gives CASSQAGWGSGNTIYF.

V usage is TRBV28 and J usage is TRBJ1-2, with no clear D. CDR1 is MDHEN and CDR2 is SYDVKM in the germline V gene. This CDR3 has 14 residues. V gave up 2 bases and J gave up 4 bases, with 11 bases separating them. The CDR3 region is CASSLPGPTYGYTF. CDR3 DNA sequence: TGTGCCAGCAGTTTACCCGGGCCGACCTATGGCTACACCTTC.

The rearrangement joins TRBV7-2 to TRBJ1-1; D unclear. The CDR3 sequence is 13 residues long. V was pared by 3 bases and J by 4 bases, with 9 bases between. Germline lookup yields CDR1 SGHTA and CDR2 FQGNSA. The CDR3 here is CASSFLGGTEAFF. CDR3 coding DNA: TGTGCCAGCAGCTTCCTGGGAGGCACTGAAGCTTTCTTT.

The CDR3 region is CASSGSGTSYNEQFF. CDR3 nucleotide sequence: TGCGCCAGCAGCGGAAGCGGGACCTCCTACAATGAGCAGTTCTTC. V gene TRBV5-1 combines with J gene TRBJ2-1; 7 bases are shared with TRBD2. Per the germline V gene, CDR1 is SGHRS and CDR2 is YFSETQ. CDR3 length equals 15 residues. After removal of 4 bases from V and 0 bases from J, the junction contained 4 bases not matched to a gene.

The chain combines TRBV28 with TRBJ2-1; possibly TRBD2 for D (5 bases). The CDR3 loop spans 13 amino acids. The germline CDR1 and CDR2 sequences are MDHEN and SYDVKM. Trimming took 5 bases from V and 3 from J, leaving 8 bases between them. The CDR3 reads CASSPGSYNEQFF. CDR3 coding DNA: TGTGCCAGCAGTCCGGGGAGCTACAATGAGCAGTTCTTC.

The rearrangement joins TRBV7-2 to TRBJ1-1, with D perhaps TRBD1 (5 bases). Trimming took off 5 bases at V and 10 bases at J, with 17 bases between the two ends. The length of the CDR3 is 13 residues. CDR1 and CDR2 from the germline V gene are SGHTA and FQGNSA. CDR3: CASSPRAGFGAFF. The CDR3 DNA reads as TGTGCCAGCAGCCCAAGGGCAGGGTTTGGAGCTTTCTTT.

The CDR3 DNA reads as TGTGCCAGCAGTTTAGTCTCTCCAACCTACGAGCAGTACTTC. It specifies CASSLVSPTYEQYF. The rearrangement uses TRBV28 and TRBJ2-7; D is ambiguous. The length of the CDR3 is 14 residues. Trimming shortened V by 2 bases and J by 2 bases, and 10 bases separated the two germline ends. The germline V gene has CDR1 MDHEN and CDR2 SYDVKM. The full variable domain, rest sourced from reference TRBV28 and TRBJ2-7, is DVKVTQSSRYLVKRTGEKVFLECVQDMDHENMFWYRQDPGLGLRLIYFSYDVKMKEKGDIPEGYSVSREKKERFSLILESASTNQTSMYLCASSLVSPTYEQYFGPGTRLTVT.

J is TRBJ1-5 and V is TRBV6-1; D remains unclear. Trimming left V 6 bases short and J 4 bases short, with 13 bases between. The CDR3 totals 14 residues. CDR1 is MNHNS, CDR2 SASEGT, per germline. CDR3 nucleotide sequence: TGTGCCAGCAGCCGAGAGGGCACGAATCAGCCCCAGCATTTT. Amino acids: CASSREGTNQPQHF.

This clone was counted a few times. As DNA, the CDR3 is TGTGCCAGCTCACCACCGGTCAGCACAGATACGCAGTATTTT. Translated: CASSPPVSTDTQYF. The chain is built from TRBV18 and TRBJ2-3; D call uncertain. The CDR3 loop spans 14 amino acids. Germline CDR1 and CDR2: KGHSH and LQKENI. V lost 0 bases, J lost 0 bases, and 4 bases lay in between.

In its sample, this clone was seen once. The CDR3 DNA reads TGCGCCAGCAGACCCGGGACTAGCGGGACGGGGGAGCAGTACTTC. Protein product: CASRPGTSGTGEQYF. V and J are TRBV10-1 and TRBJ2-7, with 13 bases matching TRBD2. Germline V gives CDR1 WNHNN, CDR2 SYGVQD (reference sequence). CDR3 length: 15 residues. J lost 7 bases, V lost 6 bases, and 9 bases had no gene match.

The rearrangement joins TRBV27 to TRBJ2-2; D remains unclear. V was cut by 5 bases and J by 2 bases, with 9 bases left in between. In germline, CDR1 is MNHEY, CDR2 SMNVEV (reference sequence). CDR3 length: 14 residues. The CDR3: CASSPTINTGELFF. CDR3 nucleotide sequence: TGTGCCAGCAGTCCCACTATCAACACCGGGGAGCTGTTTTTT.

CDR3 DNA sequence: TGTGCCAGCGGATCGGAGGGCTACGAGCAGTACTTC. It translates to CASGSEGYEQYF. J is TRBJ2-7 and V is TRBV28, with a tentative D call TRBD2 (6 bases). Trimming shortened V by 8 bases and J by 3 bases, and 11 bases separated the two germline ends. The CDR3 has 12 residues. Looked up from germline, CDR1 is MDHEN and CDR2 is SYDVKM.